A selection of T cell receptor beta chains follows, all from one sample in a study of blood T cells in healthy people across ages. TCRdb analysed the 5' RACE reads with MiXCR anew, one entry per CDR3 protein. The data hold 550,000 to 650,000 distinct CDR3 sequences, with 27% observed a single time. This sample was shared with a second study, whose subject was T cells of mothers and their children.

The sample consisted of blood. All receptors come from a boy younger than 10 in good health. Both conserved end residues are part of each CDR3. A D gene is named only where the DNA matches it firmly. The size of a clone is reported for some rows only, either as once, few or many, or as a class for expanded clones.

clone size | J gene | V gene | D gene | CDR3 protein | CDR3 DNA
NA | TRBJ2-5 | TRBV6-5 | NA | CASSYSAGAQETQYF | TGTGCCAGCAGTTACTCGGCGGGGGCCCAAGAGACCCAGTACTTC
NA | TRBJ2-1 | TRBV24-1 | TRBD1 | CATGTGDYNEQFF | TGTGCCACTGGGACAGGGGACTACAATGAGCAGTTCTTC
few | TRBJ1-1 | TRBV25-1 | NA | CASSEYRRTEAFF | TGTGCCAGCAGTGAATACAGGAGAACTGAAGCTTTCTTT
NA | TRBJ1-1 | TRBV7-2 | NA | CASSFWGISTEAFF | TGTGCCAGCAGCTTTTGGGGGATCAGCACTGAAGCTTTCTTT
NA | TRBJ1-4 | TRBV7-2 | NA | CASSFPSGATNEKLFF | TGTGCCAGCAGCTTTCCATCCGGGGCAACTAATGAAAAACTGTTTTTT
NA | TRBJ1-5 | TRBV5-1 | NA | CASSGGSGQPQHF | TGCGCCAGCAGCGGAGGATCAGGCCAGCCCCAGCATTTT
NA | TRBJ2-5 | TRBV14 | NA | CASSQDWSYQETQYF | TGTGCCAGCAGCCAAGATTGGTCGTACCAAGAGACCCAGTACTTC
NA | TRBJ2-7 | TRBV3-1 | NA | CASSQEGVRYEQYF | TGTGCCAGCAGCCAAGAGGGGGTCCGTTACGAGCAGTACTTC
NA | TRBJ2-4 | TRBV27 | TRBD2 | CASSSYGLARIQYF | TGTGCCAGCAGTTCGTATGGACTAGCTCGCATTCAGTACTTC
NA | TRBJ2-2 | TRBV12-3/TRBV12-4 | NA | CASSFPFGAPGELFF | TGTGCCAGCAGTTTCCCGTTCGGAGCCCCCGGGGAGCTGTTTTTT
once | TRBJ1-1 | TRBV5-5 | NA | CASSFPGGETEAFF | TGTGCCAGCAGCTTTCCCGGGGGCGAGACTGAAGCTTTCTTT
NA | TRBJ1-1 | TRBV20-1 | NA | CSAIWAGEAFF | TGCAGTGCTATCTGGGCAGGAGAAGCTTTCTTT
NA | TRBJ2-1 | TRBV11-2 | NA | CASSLDFRYTLYF | TGTGCCAGCAGCTTAGATTTTAGGTACACTCTGTACTTC
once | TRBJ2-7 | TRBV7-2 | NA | CASSPGRYPTYEQYF | TGTGCCAGCAGCCCAGGGCGGTATCCTACCTACGAGCAGTACTTC
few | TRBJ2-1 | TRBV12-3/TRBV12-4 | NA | CASRAGRDGYNEQFF | TGTGCCAGCAGAGCTGGCCGGGACGGTTACAATGAGCAGTTCTTC
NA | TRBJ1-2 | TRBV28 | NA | CAAQLAHTPSNYGYTF | TGTGCCGCCCAGTTGGCCCACACTCCGAGTAACTATGGCTACACCTTC
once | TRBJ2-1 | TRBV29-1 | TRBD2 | CSVVSAGGLDEQFF | TGCAGCGTTGTATCTGCGGGGGGGCTCGATGAGCAGTTCTTC
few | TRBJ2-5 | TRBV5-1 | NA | CASSGQKTQYF | TGCGCCAGCAGCGGTCAAAAGACCCAGTACTTC
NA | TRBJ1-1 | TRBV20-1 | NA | CSARGGRANTEAFF | TGCAGTGCTCGGGGAGGTCGTGCGAACACTGAAGCTTTCTTT
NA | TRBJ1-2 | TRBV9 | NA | CASSAGSGYTF | TGTGCCAGCAGCGCAGGGAGTGGCTACACCTTC
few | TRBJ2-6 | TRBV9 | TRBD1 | CASSVDSTGDGANVLTF | TGTGCCAGTAGCGTCGACTCTACAGGGGACGGGGCCAACGTCCTGACTTTC
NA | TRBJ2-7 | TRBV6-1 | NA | CASSEYGGSSYEQYF | TGTGCCAGCAGTGAATACGGGGGATCCTCCTACGAGCAGTACTTC
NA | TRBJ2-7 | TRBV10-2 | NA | CASGDFFWERGGINEQYF | TGCGCCAGCGGGGATTTTTTTTGGGAGAGAGGGGGGATTAACGAGCAGTACTTC
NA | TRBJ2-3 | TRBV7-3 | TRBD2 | CASSLVGGTLTDTQYF | TGTGCCAGCAGCTTAGTCGGGGGGACCCTAACAGATACGCAGTATTTT
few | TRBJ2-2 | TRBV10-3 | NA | CAISESGTENTGELFF | TGTGCCATCAGTGAGTCGGGGACCGAGAACACCGGGGAGCTGTTTTTT
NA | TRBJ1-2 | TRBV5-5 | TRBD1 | CASSSPNEDRGMLGGYTF | TGTGCCAGCAGCTCCCCAAACGAGGACAGGGGTATGCTGGGTGGCTACACCTTC
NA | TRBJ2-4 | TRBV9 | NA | CASSGPPKNIQYF | TGTGCCAGCTCAGGACCACCCAAAAACATTCAGTACTTC
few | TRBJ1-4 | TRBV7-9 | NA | CASSLVGGHLNEKLFF | TGTGCCAGCAGCTTAGTGGGGGGACACCTTAATGAAAAACTGTTTTTT
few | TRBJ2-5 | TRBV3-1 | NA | CASTLPRRAGYQETQYF | TGTGCCAGCACCCTACCCCGGAGGGCGGGGTACCAAGAGACCCAGTACTTC
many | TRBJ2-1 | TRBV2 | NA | CASSEPSDSYNEQFF | TGTGCCAGCAGTGAGCCTAGCGACTCCTACAATGAGCAGTTCTTC
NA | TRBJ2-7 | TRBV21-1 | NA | CANSQIGLAGPYEQYF | TGTGCCAACAGCCAGATCGGGCTAGCGGGCCCCTACGAGCAGTACTTC
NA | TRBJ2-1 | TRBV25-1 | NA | CASSDARGYNEQFF | TGTGCCAGCAGTGACGCGAGAGGGTACAATGAGCAGTTCTTC
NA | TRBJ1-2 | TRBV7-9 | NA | CASSQQEANYGYTF | TGTGCCAGCAGCCAACAGGAAGCTAACTATGGCTACACCTTC
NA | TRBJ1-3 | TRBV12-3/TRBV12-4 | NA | CASKMDRDTIYF | TGTGCCAGCAAGATGGACAGAGACACCATATATTTT
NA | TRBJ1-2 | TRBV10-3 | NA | CAISGTGYGYGYTF | TGTGCCATCAGTGGAACAGGGTATGGCTATGGCTACACCTTC
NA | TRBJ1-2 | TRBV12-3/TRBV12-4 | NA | CASSLALVVGQVIGYTF | TGTGCCAGCAGTTTAGCCTTGGTAGTTGGGCAGGTCATTGGCTACACCTTC